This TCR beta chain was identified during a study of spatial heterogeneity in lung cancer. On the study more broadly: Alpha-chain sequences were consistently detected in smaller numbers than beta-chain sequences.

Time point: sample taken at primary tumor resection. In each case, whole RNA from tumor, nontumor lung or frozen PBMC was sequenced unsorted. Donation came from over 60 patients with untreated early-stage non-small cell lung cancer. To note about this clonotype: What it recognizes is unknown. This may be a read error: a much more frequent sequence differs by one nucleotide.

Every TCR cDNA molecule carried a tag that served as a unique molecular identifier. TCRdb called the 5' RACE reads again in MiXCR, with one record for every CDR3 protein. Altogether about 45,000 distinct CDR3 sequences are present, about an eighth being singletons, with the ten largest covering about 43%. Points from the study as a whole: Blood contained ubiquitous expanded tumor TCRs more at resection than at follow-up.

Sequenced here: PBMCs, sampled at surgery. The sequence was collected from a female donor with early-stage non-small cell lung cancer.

CDR3 DNA sequence: TGTGCCATCCCTCACAGGATTTCCGGGAAGCTGTTTTTT. Its protein is CAIPHRISGKLFF. The chain employs TRBV28 and TRBJ2-2; D could derive from TRBD1 or TRBD2 (5 bases each). Per the germline V gene, CDR1 is MDHEN and CDR2 is SYDVKM. The CDR3 is made up of 13 amino acids.